The 14 T cell receptor beta chains presented below share a single source sample, sequenced in a study of monozygotic twins with inflammatory bowel disease. TCRdb reprocessed the 5' RACE reads, keeping one entry per CDR3 protein, no DNA. The clone table shows some 170,000 distinct CDR3 sequences, with the ten largest holding more than 2.5%. The sample consisted of blood. The receptors were gathered from a human donor with ulcerative colitis or Crohn's disease, or a healthy co-twin of an affected twin (not recorded which).

This chain connects TRBV27 to TRBJ1-6; TCRdb returns TRBD1, unconfirmable since there is no DNA. Germline CDR1 MNHEY, CDR2 SMNVEV (reference sequence). The CDR3 runs 15 residues. CDR3 protein: CAMRGTHSYNSPLHF.

The chain joins TRBV20-1 to TRBJ2-7; TCRdb calls TRBD2, which cannot be checked without DNA. This CDR3 region has 14 residues. CDR1 DFQATT and CDR2 SNEGSKA come from the germline V gene (reference sequence). This CDR3 is CSARGSLAGVGQYF.

The chain has TRBV20-1 and TRBJ2-7; TCRdb indicates TRBD2, and absent DNA this call remains unverified. The CDR3 totals 15 residues. Germline CDR1 and CDR2: DFQATT and SNEGSKA (reference sequence). Here the CDR3 reads CSASEGLVLRNEQYF.

The V and J genes are TRBV20-1 and TRBJ2-7; TCRdb indicates TRBD1, and absent DNA this call remains unverified. Looked up from germline, CDR1 is DFQATT and CDR2 is SNEGSKA (reference sequence). This CDR3 is built from 11 residues. CDR3 sequence: CSASGPWEQYF.

The rearrangement uses TRBV29-1 and TRBJ2-3; TCRdb picks TRBD2, but there is no DNA to check that call. The CDR3 consists of 15 residues. CDR1 is SQVTM, CDR2 ANQGSEA, per germline. CDR3 residues: CSAMGLAGATDTQYF.

The chain recombines TRBV20-1 with TRBJ2-1; with no DNA, the TCRdb D assignment of TRBD1 cannot be verified. Germline CDR1 and CDR2: DFQATT and SNEGSKA (reference sequence). The CDR3 sequence is 14 residues long. CDR3 region: CSARALGQEMKQFF.

The rearrangement joins TRBV5-1 to TRBJ2-3; TCRdb lists TRBD1, though no DNA is available to test this call. Per the germline V gene, CDR1 is SGHRS and CDR2 is YFSETQ. The CDR3 is made up of 15 amino acids. CDR3 sequence: CASTLRTGGSDTQYF.

The J gene is TRBJ1-5, the V gene TRBV20-1; there is no DNA to check the TCRdb D call of TRBD1. Germline loops: CDR1 DFQATT, CDR2 SNEGSKA (reference sequence). The CDR3 contains 17 residues. The CDR3: CSASRTPHGLGNQPQHF.

CDR3 region: CSVAGRSSYEQYF. The chain joins TRBV29-1 to TRBJ2-7. The germline CDR1 and CDR2 sequences are SQVTM and ANQGSEA. This CDR3 comprises 13 residues.

V is TRBV4-3 and J is TRBJ2-1. The CDR3 is 16 amino acids. The germline V gene has CDR1 LGHNA and CDR2 YSLEER. The CDR3 sequence: CASSQVEGGSYNEQFF.

V and J are TRBV5-1 and TRBJ2-3. This CDR3 region has 15 residues. CDR1 SGHRS and CDR2 YFSETQ come from the germline V gene. The CDR3 region is CASSLDLRYTDTQYF.

J is TRBJ1-1 and V is TRBV12-3 or TRBV12-4. The CDR3 loop spans 13 amino acids. CDR3 residues: CASSLSGYTEAFF.

The chain uses TRBV20-1 and TRBJ2-3; TCRdb proposes TRBD1, but this gene call is untestable without DNA. Germline values: CDR1 DFQATT, CDR2 SNEGSKA (reference sequence). CDR3 length: 13 residues. CDR3 region: CSARGAGTDTQYF.

The chain uses TRBV20-1 and TRBJ1-5; without DNA, the TCRdb call of TRBD1 cannot be checked. This CDR3 is 18 amino acids long. Germline V gene data show CDR1 as DFQATT and CDR2 as SNEGSKA (reference sequence). The CDR3 here is CSARDHISGRGQDQPQHF.